What follows are 2 T cell receptor beta chains derived from one specimen sequenced in a study of STAT5B mutations in CD4+ large granular lymphocyte leukemia. The method was immunoSEQ multiplex PCR; TCRdb's version includes in-frame clones alone and lacks a portion of them. This table holds approximately 39,000 clones, roughly 85% found once. The sequencing input was CD4+ T cells from blood buffy coats. These receptors were obtained from a human donor in good health.

The chain links TRBV14 to TRBJ2-3; 10 bases are a match to TRBD1. After removal of 4 bases from V and 1 base from J, the junction contained 5 bases not matched to a gene. The CDR3 covers 16 residues. The V gene's germline CDR1 is SGHDN and CDR2 FVKESK. CDR3 sequence reads: CASSPGQGFGTDTQYF. The DNA for the CDR3 is TGTGCCAGCAGCCCGGGACAGGGGTTCGGCACAGATACGCAGTATTTT.

The chain couples TRBV2 to TRBJ2-1, with unresolved D. This CDR3 has 14 amino acids. Trimming took 4 bases from V and 8 from J, leaving 15 bases between them. Looked up from germline, CDR1 is SNHLY and CDR2 is FYNNEI. The CDR3 DNA sequence: TGTGCCAGCAGTGCGCAACCGATGCCCGATGAGCAGTTCTTC. Translating it yields CASSAQPMPDEQFF.